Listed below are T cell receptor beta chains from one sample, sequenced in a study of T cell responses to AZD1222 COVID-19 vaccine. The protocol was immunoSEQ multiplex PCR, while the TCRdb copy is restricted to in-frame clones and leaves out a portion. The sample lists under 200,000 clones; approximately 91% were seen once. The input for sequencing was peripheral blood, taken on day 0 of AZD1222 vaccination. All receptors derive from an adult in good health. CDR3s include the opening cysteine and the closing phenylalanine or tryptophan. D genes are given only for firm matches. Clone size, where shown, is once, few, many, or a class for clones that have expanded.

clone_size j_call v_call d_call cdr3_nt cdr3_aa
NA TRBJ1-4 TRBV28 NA TGTGCCAGCAGTTCAGGGACGGTTGGGGAAAAACTGTTTTTT CASSSGTVGEKLFF
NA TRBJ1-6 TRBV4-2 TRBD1 TGTGCCAGCAGCAAGGTCTGGGACAGTTACAATTCACCCCTCCACTTT CASSKVWDSYNSPLHF
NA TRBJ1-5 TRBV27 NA TGTGCCAGCAGTTTACGGGACAGCAATCAGCCCCAGCATTTT CASSLRDSNQPQHF
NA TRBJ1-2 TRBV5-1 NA TGCGCCAGCAGCTTGGAAGGGAACTATGGCTACACCTTC CASSLEGNYGYTF
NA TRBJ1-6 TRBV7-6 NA TGTGCCAGCAGCTTATCAAGCTCCTATAATTCACCCCTCCACTTT CASSLSSSYNSPLHF
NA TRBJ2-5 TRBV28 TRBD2 TGTGCCAGCAGCAAGACTAGCGGAGGTGAGACCCAGTACTTC CASSKTSGGETQYF
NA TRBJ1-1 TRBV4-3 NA TGCGCCAGCAGCCAAGATCTGCGGGTCCCTGAAGCTTTCTTT CASSQDLRVPEAFF
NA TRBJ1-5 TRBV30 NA TGTGCCTGGAGCCCTCAGGGTTTTCAGCCCCAGCATTTT CAWSPQGFQPQHF
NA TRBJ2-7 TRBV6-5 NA TGTGCCAGCAGTTTTGGGGGCGGGGACAAACAGTACTTC CASSFGGGDKQYF
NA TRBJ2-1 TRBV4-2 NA TGTGCCAGCAGCCACGACAATGAGCAGTTCTTC CASSHDNEQFF
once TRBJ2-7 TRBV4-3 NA TGCGCCAGCAGCCAAGATATAGCACCCTTCTCCTACGAGCAGTACTTC CASSQDIAPFSYEQYF
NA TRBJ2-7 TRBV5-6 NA TGTGCCAGCAGCTTGGGGCCGGTCAGCTCCTACGAGCAGTACTTC CASSLGPVSSYEQYF
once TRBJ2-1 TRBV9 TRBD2 TGTGCCAGCAGCGTAGAAAGCGGGGGCTACAATGAGCAGTTCTTC CASSVESGGYNEQFF
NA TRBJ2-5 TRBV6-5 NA TGTGCCAGCAGTTACTGGGGGCCACGAGAGACCCAGTACTTC CASSYWGPRETQYF
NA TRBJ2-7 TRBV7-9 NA TGTGCCAGCAGCTTAAGGGACGGCCCCTACGAGCAGTACTTC CASSLRDGPYEQYF
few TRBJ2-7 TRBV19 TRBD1 TGTGCCAGTAGTCTCGGGACAGAGGGCTACGAGCAGTACTTC CASSLGTEGYEQYF
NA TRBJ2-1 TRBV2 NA TGTGCCAGCAGTCTAAATCCCCAGCAGTTCTTC CASSLNPQQFF
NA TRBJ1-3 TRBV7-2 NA TGTGCCAGCAGCTTTGGGGGTCGGGGGTCGCAAAACACCATATATTTT CASSFGGRGSQNTIYF
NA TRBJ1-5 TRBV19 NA TGTGCCAGTAGTATCGGGGGGGGTGGATCTTCTAGCAATCAGCCCCAGCATTTT CASSIGGGGSSSNQPQHF
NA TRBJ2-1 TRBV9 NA TGTGCCAGCAGCGTAGTACCGCTCGGCTATGAGCAGTTCTTC CASSVVPLGYEQFF
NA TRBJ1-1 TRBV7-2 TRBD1 TGTGCCAGCAGCTTAGCGGGGACAGGGGGGAACACTGAAGCTTTCTTT CASSLAGTGGNTEAFF
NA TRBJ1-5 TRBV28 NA TGTGCCAGCAGTTCCGGGAGGCTAGAGCCCCAGCATTTT CASSSGRLEPQHF
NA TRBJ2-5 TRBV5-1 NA TGCGCCAGCAGCGGCTCCATGGGTGAGACCCAGTACTTC CASSGSMGETQYF
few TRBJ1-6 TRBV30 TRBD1 TGTGCCTGGAGCGGGGAGGGGGCTATGGGGCGCTCCTATAATTCACCCCTCCACTTT CAWSGEGAMGRSYNSPLHF
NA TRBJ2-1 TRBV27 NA TGTGCCAGCACCGTGCCGGGGAGGAATGAGCAGTTCTTC CASTVPGRNEQFF
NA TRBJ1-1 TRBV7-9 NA TGTGCCAGCAGCTGGTCGTTGGGGAACACTGAAGCTTTCTTT CASSWSLGNTEAFF
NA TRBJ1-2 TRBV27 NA TGTGCCAGCAGTTCCCCTCAGGCAAACAACTATGGCTACACCTTC CASSSPQANNYGYTF
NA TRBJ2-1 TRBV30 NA TGTGCCTGGACCGGGACAGATAGACTAGCCTCGTACAATGAGCAGTTCTTC CAWTGTDRLASYNEQFF